This T cell receptor beta chain was observed in a study of blood T cell repertoires in COVID-19. Study details: Samples of COVID-19 (acute and convalescent) were obtained from the United States, Italy and Spain. From T cells, B-cell-depleted T cells, or PBMCs came the material, which was cDNA or gDNA.

Original analysis: Amplifying reference gene primers gave estimates of nucleated cell counts. The data were produced by immunoSEQ multiplex PCR, yet TCRdb's version contains in-frame clones alone and is incomplete. D and trimming were read from the DNA, whereas the V and J calls and clone size are those reported in that table. The sample consists of 200,000 to 250,000 clones, roughly 83% of them appearing once. The J segment lost 4 bases and the V segment lost 2 bases, leaving 8 bases of the junction unmatched. The CDR3 extends over 16 amino acids. Per germline, CDR1 MNHNS and CDR2 SASEGT. This clonotype was sampled from a woman aged 80 or over with COVID-19, enrolled during active disease. V and J are TRBV6-1 and TRBJ2-4, with 7 bases fitting TRBD2. The sequenced sample consisted of peripheral blood. CDR3 residues: CASSETAGAPKNIQYF. CDR3 sequence (DNA): TGTGCCAGCAGTGAAACGGCGGGAGCCCCTAAAAACATTCAGTACTTC.